This T cell receptor (beta chain) originates from a study of response to subunit inactivated influenza vaccine (dated by TCRdb to about 2018). A note on the overall study: Deep quantitative T cell receptor repertoire profiling was used in the study to track responses to a trivalent subunit inactivated influenza vaccine.

Measured from the cysteine to the phenylalanine, the CDR3 is 15 residues long. Only CDR3 DNA remains: 45 bases, in frame from the first base. Via the germline V gene, CDR1 is ENHRY and CDR2 SYGVKD. At the junction V is shortened by 6 bases and J by 0 bases, with 12 bases in between. This clonotype appeared many times. This receptor's antigen is unknown. Nothing much larger sits one base from this clone, and base qualities are not available. Points the paper makes about the study in general: According to the authors, only a limited number of new T cells may be recruited by each seasonal influenza vaccination.

The library was prepared using RT-PCR. Sequencing took place on an Illumina HiSeq 2500. TCRdb reworked the public reads: Q25 trimming with fastp, MiXCR clone assembly, productive beta chains retained. Each CDR3 protein gets just one entry, which takes the most common genes and DNA from the rows behind it. In this sample the table shows 610,000 or so distinct CDR3 sequences, about 14% of which occur a single time. The biggest ten clones account for more than 9.5% of the sample. The sequence links TRBV10-3 to TRBJ2-1, with no confidently assigned D gene. The source of this sequence is a man in his forties or fifties who received an inactivated influenza vaccine. Donor details come from another sample of the same person, matched by shared clones. Here the sequenced sample was PBMCs from blood, taken 11 to 12 days after vaccination. CDR3 reads: CAIRKGPSSYNEQFF. The nucleotide sequence is given as TGTGCCATCAGAAAGGGCCCGAGCTCCTACAATGAGCAGTTCTTC.